One and the same sample provided the 23 T cell receptor beta chains below, sequenced in a study of spatial heterogeneity in lung cancer. Regarding the study as a whole: Mutation tallies in tumors tracked expanded intratumoral alpha and beta TCR counts.

Which antigens these TCRs recognize remains unknown. Time point specified: sample taken at primary tumor resection. TCRdb passed the 5' RACE reads through MiXCR, listing each CDR3 protein once. The sample lists under 12,000 distinct CDR3 sequences, more than 4.5% occurring once. The sample consisted of lung tumor tissue, taken at surgery. The receptors originated from a male donor with early-stage non-small cell lung cancer.

This clonotype was detected many times. Found in a library prepared for alpha chains, this beta chain is an off-target read, and its abundance has little meaning. The chain combines TRBV6-5 with TRBJ1-1; TRBD1 is a possible D gene (6 bases). V lost 7 bases and J 3 bases, leaving 15 bases between the germline ends. The CDR3 totals 14 residues. The V gene's germline CDR1 is MNHEY and CDR2 SVGAGI. CDR3: CASTDTGWDTEAFF. CDR3 in DNA: TGTGCCAGCACGGACACAGGGTGGGACACTGAAGCTTTCTTT.

Ten or more counts support this clonotype. This beta chain is a stray sequence in a library constructed for alpha chains; its clone size is not meaningful. The V and J genes are TRBV29-1 and TRBJ2-5; 14 nucleotides match TRBD2. The CDR3 has 14 residues. Germline assignment: CDR1 SQVTM and CDR2 ANQGSEA. The V and J ends lost 6 bases and 5 bases, in that order; junction bases with no gene match: 5. The CDR3 DNA sequence: TGCAGCGTCCGGACTAGCGGGGGGAAGGAGACCCAGTACTTC. Translation: CSVRTSGGKETQYF.

This clonotype has at least ten counts. This beta chain was picked up by a library intended for alpha chains and is off target, so its count carries little meaning. The chain has TRBV5-6 and TRBJ2-3; TRBD1 matches 10 bases. The CDR3 runs 15 residues. Germline assignment: CDR1 SGHDT and CDR2 YYEEEE. The junction had 4 bases not matched to a gene; V was cut back by 0 bases and J by 6 bases. The CDR3 DNA reads as TGTGCCAGCAGCTTGGGACGGACAGGGGGGGATACGCAGTATTTT. This translates into CASSLGRTGGDTQYF.

For this clonotype: This beta chain slipped into a library made for alpha chains as a stray read, so its size is not meaningful. The chain has TRBV5-1 and TRBJ2-7; weak D call: TRBD2 (5 bases). V dropped 0 bases and J dropped 9 bases, with 13 bases sitting between them. The CDR3 has 13 residues. Germline CDR1 reads SGHRS; CDR2 reads YFSETQ. In DNA, the CDR3 is TGCGCCAGCAGCTTGGAAGGAGTTGGACTGCAGTACTTC. Its protein is CASSLEGVGLQYF. Filled out from reference TRBV5-1 and TRBJ2-7, the complete variable domain reads KAGVTQTPRYLIKTRGQQVTLSCSPISGHRSVSWYQQTPGQGLQFLFEYFSETQRNKGNFPGRFSGRQFSNSRSEMNVSTLELGDSALYLCASSLEGVGLQYFGPGTRLTVT.

This clonotype was detected ten times or more. This beta chain is off target for a library built for alpha chains, so its abundance means little. This chain joins TRBV12-3 or TRBV12-4 and TRBJ2-7; 7 nucleotides match TRBD1. V trimming: 3 bases; J trimming: 6 bases; junction bases outside the gene matches: 8. The CDR3 loop spans 14 amino acids. CDR3 loop: CASSLGQTASEQYF. In DNA form, the CDR3 reads TGTGCCAGCAGTTTGGGACAGACTGCTTCCGAGCAGTACTTC.

This clonotype was counted many times. Being off target in a library aimed at alpha chains, this beta chain has a size of little meaning. The V gene is TRBV9, the J gene TRBJ2-5, with 10 bases aligning to TRBD2. V lost 2 bases, J lost 4 bases, and 2 bases stayed unmatched. Germline loops: CDR1 SGDLS, CDR2 YYNGEE. This CDR3 has 14 amino acids. CDR3 coding DNA: TGTGCCAGCAGCGTGAGCGGGGGGGGAGAGACCCAGTACTTC. Encoded protein: CASSVSGGGETQYF.

This clonotype was recorded at least ten times. This beta chain is an off-target read within a library intended for alpha chains, so its frequency means little. This chain uses TRBV15 with TRBJ1-1, with a tentative D call TRBD1 (6 bases). This CDR3 region has 14 residues. Deletions cut 1 base from V and 11 bases from J, with 17 bases between. The germline gives CDR1 LNHNV, CDR2 YYDKDF (reference sequence). The CDR3 nucleotides are TGTGCCACCAGCAGAGCGAACAGGGCGTCATTGGCTTTCTTT. It is translated as CATSRANRASLAFF.

In this sample, this clonotype turned up a few times. With the library built for alpha chains, this beta chain is off target and its frequency is not meaningful. V usage is TRBV6-2 or TRBV6-3 and J usage is TRBJ1-1, with D maybe TRBD1 (5 bases). V lost 8 bases and J lost 6, with 22 bases in between. CDR1 and CDR2 (germline): MNHEY, SVGEGT. This CDR3 contains 15 residues. CDR3 region: CASSSLGQIRPEAFF. The CDR3, as DNA: TGTGCCAGCTCGTCACTGGGGCAAATTAGGCCTGAAGCTTTCTTT.

This clonotype qualifies as medium-sized. Because this beta chain is a stray read in a library intended to capture alpha chains, its abundance should not be given much weight. In DNA, the CDR3 is TGTGCCACCAGTGATTTGTTTGGCTACACCTTC. Its protein is CATSDLFGYTF. J is TRBJ1-2 and V is TRBV24-1; no reliable D call. The germline gives CDR1 KGHDR, CDR2 SFDVKD. With 0 bases removed from V and 7 bases from J, the gap between germline ends came to 2 bases. The CDR3 contains 11 residues.

This clonotype is deemed medium-sized. A library made for alpha chains picked up this beta chain off target, so its size means little. The chain couples TRBV5-1 to TRBJ1-3; D gene unclear. Looked up from germline, CDR1 is SGHRS and CDR2 is YFSETQ. This CDR3 spans 13 amino acids. Trimming stripped 0 bases from V and 4 bases from J, with 5 bases between. The CDR3 here is CASSLAVGNTIYF. The CDR3 DNA sequence: TGCGCCAGCAGCTTGGCTGTGGGAAACACCATATATTTT. The full variable domain, with the rest looked up from reference TRBV5-1 and TRBJ1-3, is KAGVTQTPRYLIKTRGQQVTLSCSPISGHRSVSWYQQTPGQGLQFLFEYFSETQRNKGNFPGRFSGRQFSNSRSEMNVSTLELGDSALYLCASSLAVGNTIYFGEGSWLTVV.

This clonotype has a count of ten or more. The size of this beta chain means little, since it is a stray read in a library made for alpha chains. This chain joins TRBV20-1 and TRBJ2-3, with TRBD1 matching over 7 bases. Per the germline V gene, CDR1 is DFQATT and CDR2 is SNEGSKA (reference sequence). V gave up 3 bases and J gave up 2 bases; unmatched junction bases: 5. The CDR3 has 14 amino acids. The CDR3 nucleotides read TGCAGTGCTAGCCTCGGACAGGACACAGATACGCAGTATTTT. This sequence encodes CSASLGQDTDTQYF.

This clonotype was observed at least ten times. This beta chain turned up in a library designed for alpha chains; as an off-target read, its abundance says little. The chain employs TRBV3-1 and TRBJ2-7, with a possible D match to TRBD1 (6 bases). The V gene's germline CDR1 is LGHDT and CDR2 YNNKEL (reference sequence). This CDR3 spans 13 amino acids. Trimming took 4 bases from V and 2 from J, leaving 9 bases between them. In DNA form, the CDR3 reads TGTGCCAGCAGCCCCGGGACACCCTACGAGCAGTACTTC. This translates into CASSPGTPYEQYF.

This clonotype was found many times. Because this beta chain is a stray read in a library intended to capture alpha chains, its abundance should not be given much weight. The rearrangement uses TRBV10-3 and TRBJ1-1; 10 bases match TRBD1. The V gene end was trimmed by 6 bases and the J gene end by 3 bases; junction bases not matched to a gene: 1. The V gene's germline CDR1 is ENHRY and CDR2 SYGVKD. The CDR3 has 13 amino acids. The CDR3 nucleotides read TGTGCCATCAGGGGGACAGGGGACACTGAAGCTTTCTTT. Translation: CAIRGTGDTEAFF.

This clonotype counts as large. This beta chain was picked up by a library intended for alpha chains and is off target, so its count carries little meaning. J is TRBJ1-5 and V is TRBV2; D call uncertain. This CDR3 region has 13 residues. V lost 8 bases, J lost 0 bases, and 8 bases lay in between. From germline, CDR1 is SNHLY and CDR2 FYNNEI. The CDR3 protein is CASVDVSNQPQHF. The CDR3 DNA sequence: TGTGCCAGCGTCGACGTTAGCAATCAGCCCCAGCATTTT. Supplemented by reference TRBV2 and TRBJ1-5, the full variable domain reads EPEVTQTPSHQVTQMGQEVILRCVPISNHLYFYWYRQILGQKVEFLVSFYNNEISEKSEIFDDQFSVERPDGSNFTLKIRSTKLEDSAMYFCASVDVSNQPQHFGDGTRLSIL.

By share, this clonotype counts as medium-sized. Because the library targeted alpha chains, this beta chain is an off-target read whose size means little. The CDR3 here is CASSSPNLNGLVADTQYF. The CDR3 DNA follows: TGTGCCAGCAGCTCGCCCAACTTAAATGGACTAGTTGCAGATACGCAGTATTTT. This chain links TRBV7-9 with TRBJ2-3, with 7 bases lining up with TRBD2. Germline trimming cut 4 bases from V and 4 bases from J; bases unmatched to any gene: 17. The germline CDR1 and CDR2 sequences are SEHNR and FQNEAQ (reference sequence). The CDR3 has 18 amino acids.

This clonotype has at least ten counts. This beta chain came through as a stray read in a library set up for alpha chains, and its size says little. This rearrangement joins TRBV20-1 to TRBJ2-1; 10 positions agree with TRBD2. Germline CDR1 reads DFQATT; CDR2 reads SNEGSKA (reference sequence). V lost 0 bases and J lost 8; bases outside the gene matches: 7. The CDR3 has 15 residues. In DNA form, the CDR3 reads TGCAGTGCTAGAGATCTACTAGCGGGGCAGTATGAGCAGTTCTTC. Protein product: CSARDLLAGQYEQFF.

This clonotype is medium-sized (0.01 to 0.1%) by share. A library made for alpha chains picked up this beta chain off target, so its size means little. The chain carries TRBV28 and TRBJ2-5; D may be TRBD1 (5 bases). Germline V lookup: CDR1 MDHEN, CDR2 SYDVKM. There are 14 residues in the CDR3. V lost 3 bases to trimming and J lost 3 bases, with 11 bases between them. The CDR3 sequence: CASSFQGTKETQYF. DNA of the CDR3: TGTGCCAGCAGTTTTCAGGGAACGAAAGAGACCCAGTACTTC. The whole variable domain, filled in from reference TRBV28 and TRBJ2-5, reads DVKVTQSSRYLVKRTGEKVFLECVQDMDHENMFWYRQDPGLGLRLIYFSYDVKMKEKGDIPEGYSVSREKKERFSLILESASTNQTSMYLCASSFQGTKETQYFGPGTRLLVL.

This clonotype came up many times. Little can be read into the size of this beta chain, an off-target read in a library designed for alpha chains. The J gene is TRBJ2-1, the V gene TRBV5-1; 8 bases align to TRBD2. The germline V gene encodes CDR1 SGHRS and CDR2 YFSETQ. V was clipped by 7 bases and J by 7 bases; unmatched bases: 13. The CDR3 extends over 15 amino acids. CDR3 residues: CASHLAPGGNNEQFF. CDR3 nucleotide sequence: TGCGCCAGCCACCTAGCACCGGGAGGGAATAATGAGCAGTTCTTC.

Regarding this clonotype: Because this beta chain is a stray read in a library intended to capture alpha chains, its abundance should not be given much weight. The chain carries TRBV6-5 and TRBJ1-5, with D possibly matching TRBD1 (5 bases). V lost 6 bases to trimming and J lost 0 bases, with 12 bases between them. CDR3 size: 15 residues. Germline V lookup: CDR1 MNHEY, CDR2 SVGAGI. CDR3 sequence reads: CASSPAGISNQPQHF. CDR3 sequence (DNA): TGTGCCAGCAGCCCCGCAGGGATTAGCAATCAGCCCCAGCATTTT.

This clonotype was counted ten times or more. A library made for alpha chains picked up this beta chain off target, so its size means little. The chain combines TRBV27 with TRBJ1-3; no definite D call. Germline CDR1 is MNHEY and CDR2 is SMNVEV (reference sequence). The length of the CDR3 is 15 residues. V was trimmed by 4 bases and J by 2 bases, leaving 12 bases between them. The CDR3 reads CASSSDGYAGNTIYF. The CDR3 region has the DNA TGTGCCAGCAGTTCGGACGGATACGCTGGAAACACCATATATTTT.

Concerning this clonotype: This beta chain is an unintended read in a library built for alpha chains; its size means little. The chain uses TRBV6-2 or TRBV6-3 and TRBJ1-5, with D perhaps matching TRBD1 (5 bases). This CDR3 comprises 12 residues. Trimming removed 8 bases from V and 4 bases from J, with 9 bases in between. Germline CDR1 MNHEY, CDR2 SVGEGT. The CDR3 loop is CASRTQNQPQHF. The CDR3, as DNA: TGTGCCAGCCGGACACAGAATCAGCCCCAGCATTTT.

This clonotype counts as medium-sized. Since it is a stray read in a library aimed at alpha chains, this beta chain has a size that is not meaningful. The chain recombines TRBV12-3 or TRBV12-4 with TRBJ2-2; TRBD2 matches at 11 bases. J gave up 2 bases and V 1 base, and 12 bases lay outside the gene matches. This CDR3 is built from 20 residues. The CDR3 loop is CASSLVILAGVIRNTGELFF. For the CDR3, the DNA is TGTGCCAGCAGTTTAGTTATACTAGCGGGAGTGATTCGTAACACCGGGGAGCTGTTTTTT.

This clonotype has a handful of counts. The size of this beta chain means little, since it is a stray read in a library made for alpha chains. The chain employs TRBV6-1 and TRBJ1-2; D remains ambiguous. The ends were cut back, 7 bases at V and 4 bases at J, with 22 bases in the middle. Germline V gene lookup returns CDR1 MNHNS and CDR2 SASEGT. This CDR3 comprises 16 residues. CDR3 in DNA: TGTGCCAGCACCACCGGGCCGCTGACCGTCTCCTATGGCTACACCTTC. Protein: CASTTGPLTVSYGYTF.